The clone carrying this T cell receptor beta chain was seen repeatedly, ten times or more. Its antigen is not identified. CDR3 size: 14 residues. V lost 3 bases and J 4 bases, leaving 11 bases between the germline ends. This sample was taken from a study of response to subunit inactivated influenza vaccine. Findings and caveats of the study: The study's authors posited that every seasonal influenza vaccination enlists few new T cells.

TCRdb passed the RT-PCR reads through MiXCR, listing each CDR3 protein once. This table holds around 200,000 distinct CDR3 sequences, about 10% found once. The rearrangement links TRBV12-3 or TRBV12-4 to TRBJ2-3; D gene unclear. This TCR derives from a man between 45 and 60 years old who received an inactivated influenza vaccine. The starting material was non-naive T cells sorted from PBMCs, obtained on the day of vaccination. DNA of the CDR3: TGTGCCAGCAGTTTCCCCCACGCCCCAGATACGCAGTATTTT. It yields the protein CASSFPHAPDTQYF.